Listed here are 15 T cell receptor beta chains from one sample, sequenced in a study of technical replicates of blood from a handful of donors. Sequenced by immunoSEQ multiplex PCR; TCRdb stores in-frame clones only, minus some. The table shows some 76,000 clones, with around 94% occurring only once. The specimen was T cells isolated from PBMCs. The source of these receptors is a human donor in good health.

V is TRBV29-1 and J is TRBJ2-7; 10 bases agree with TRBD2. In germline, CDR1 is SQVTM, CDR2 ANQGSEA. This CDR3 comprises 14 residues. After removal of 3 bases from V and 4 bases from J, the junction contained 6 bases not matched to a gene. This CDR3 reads CSVDTLAGDYEQYF. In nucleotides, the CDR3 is TGCAGCGTTGATACCCTAGCGGGAGATTACGAGCAGTACTTC.

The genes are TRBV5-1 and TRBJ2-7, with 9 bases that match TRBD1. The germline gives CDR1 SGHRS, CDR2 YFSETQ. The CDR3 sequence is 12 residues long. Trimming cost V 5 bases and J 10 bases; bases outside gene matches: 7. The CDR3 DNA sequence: TGCGCCAGCAGGGGGACAGGGTCAGTACAGTACTTC. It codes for CASRGTGSVQYF.

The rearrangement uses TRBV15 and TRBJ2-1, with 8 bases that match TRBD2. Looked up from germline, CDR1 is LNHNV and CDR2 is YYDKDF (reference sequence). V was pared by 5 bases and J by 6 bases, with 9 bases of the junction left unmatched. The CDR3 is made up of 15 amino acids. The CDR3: CATSLRTSLRNEQFF. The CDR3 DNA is TGTGCCACCAGCCTTCGGACTAGCTTACGCAATGAGCAGTTCTTC.

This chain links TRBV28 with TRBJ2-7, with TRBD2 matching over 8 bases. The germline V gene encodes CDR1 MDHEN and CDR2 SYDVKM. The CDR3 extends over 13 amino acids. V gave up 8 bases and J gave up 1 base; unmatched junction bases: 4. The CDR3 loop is CASYRGGSYEQYF. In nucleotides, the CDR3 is TGTGCCAGCTACCGGGGGGGGTCCTACGAGCAGTACTTC.

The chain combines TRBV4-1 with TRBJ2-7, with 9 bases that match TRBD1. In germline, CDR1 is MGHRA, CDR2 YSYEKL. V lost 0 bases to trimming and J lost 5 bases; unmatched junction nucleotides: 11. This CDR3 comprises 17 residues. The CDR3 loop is CASSQDPSDRGLDEQYF. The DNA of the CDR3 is TGCGCCAGCAGCCAAGACCCCTCTGACAGGGGGTTGGACGAGCAGTACTTC.

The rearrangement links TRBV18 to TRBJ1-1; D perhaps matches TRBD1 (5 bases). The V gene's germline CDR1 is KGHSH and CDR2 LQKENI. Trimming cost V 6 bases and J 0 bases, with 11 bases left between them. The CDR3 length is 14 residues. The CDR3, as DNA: TGTGCCAGCTCTCCTCAGGGTTTGAACACTGAAGCTTTCTTT. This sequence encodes CASSPQGLNTEAFF.

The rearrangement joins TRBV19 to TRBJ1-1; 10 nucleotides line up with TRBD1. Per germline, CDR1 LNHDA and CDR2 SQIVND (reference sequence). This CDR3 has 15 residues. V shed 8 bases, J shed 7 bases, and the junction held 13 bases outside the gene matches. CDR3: CASGVGQGVKNEAFF. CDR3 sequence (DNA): TGTGCCAGTGGGGTCGGACAGGGGGTAAAGAATGAAGCTTTCTTT.

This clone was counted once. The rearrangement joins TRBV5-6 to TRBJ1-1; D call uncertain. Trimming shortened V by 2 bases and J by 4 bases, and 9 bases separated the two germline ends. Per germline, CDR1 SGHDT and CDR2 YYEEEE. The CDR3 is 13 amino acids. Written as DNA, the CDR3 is TGTGCCAGCAGCTTAGGCAGCGTCACTGAAGCTTTCTTT. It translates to CASSLGSVTEAFF.

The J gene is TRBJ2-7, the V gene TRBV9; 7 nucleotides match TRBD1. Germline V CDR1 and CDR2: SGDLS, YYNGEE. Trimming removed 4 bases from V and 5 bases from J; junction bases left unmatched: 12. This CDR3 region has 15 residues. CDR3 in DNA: TGTGCCAGCAGCCCTAGACAGGGAACAGGGGACGAGCAGTACTTC. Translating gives CASSPRQGTGDEQYF.

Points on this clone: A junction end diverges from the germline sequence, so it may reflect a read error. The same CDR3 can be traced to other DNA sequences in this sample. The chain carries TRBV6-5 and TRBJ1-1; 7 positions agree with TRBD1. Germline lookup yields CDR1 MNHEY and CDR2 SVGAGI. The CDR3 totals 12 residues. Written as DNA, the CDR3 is TGTGCCAGTGGACAGGCGAACACTGAAGCTTTTTTT. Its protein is CASGQANTEAFF.

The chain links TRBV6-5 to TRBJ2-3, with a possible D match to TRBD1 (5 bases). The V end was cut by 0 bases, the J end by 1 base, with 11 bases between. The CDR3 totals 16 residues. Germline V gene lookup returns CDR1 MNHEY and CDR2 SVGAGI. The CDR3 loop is CASSYSSGIGTDTQYF. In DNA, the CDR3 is TGTGCCAGCAGTTACTCGTCAGGGATCGGCACAGATACGCAGTATTTT.

The CDR3: CASLGLAGGDTQYF. The CDR3 bases are TGTGCCAGCCTCGGACTAGCGGGGGGAGATACGCAGTATTTT. The chain employs TRBV2 and TRBJ2-3, with 14 nucleotides matching TRBD2. The CDR3 is 14 amino acids. Losses at the gene ends were 8 bases for V and 5 bases for J; bases not matched to a gene: 3. CDR1 and CDR2 (germline): SNHLY, FYNNEI.

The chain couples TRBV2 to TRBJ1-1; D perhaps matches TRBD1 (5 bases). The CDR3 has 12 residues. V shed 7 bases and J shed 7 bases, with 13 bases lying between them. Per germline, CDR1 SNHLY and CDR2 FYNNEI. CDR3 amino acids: CASTLQGSEAFF. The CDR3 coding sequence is TGTGCCAGCACCCTCCAGGGTAGTGAAGCTTTCTTT.

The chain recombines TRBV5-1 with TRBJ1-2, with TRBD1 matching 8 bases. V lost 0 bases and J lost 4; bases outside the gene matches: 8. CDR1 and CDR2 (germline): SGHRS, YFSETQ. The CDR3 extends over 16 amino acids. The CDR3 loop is CASSLDGQGQTYGYTF. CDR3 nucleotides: TGCGCCAGCAGCTTGGATGGACAGGGCCAGACCTATGGCTACACCTTC.

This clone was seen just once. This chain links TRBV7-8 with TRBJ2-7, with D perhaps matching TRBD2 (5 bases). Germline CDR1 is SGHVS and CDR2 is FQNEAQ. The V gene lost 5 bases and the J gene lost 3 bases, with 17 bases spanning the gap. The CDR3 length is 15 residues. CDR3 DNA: TGTGCCAGCAGCCCGTTACTAGGATCGGACTACGAGCAGTACTTC. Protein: CASSPLLGSDYEQYF.